These T cell receptor beta chains were read from a single sample in a study of shared clonotypes between healthy human individuals. Produced via immunoSEQ multiplex PCR; TCRdb's table is partial and in-frame only. This repertoire shows approximately 2,000,000 clones, roughly 92% found once; its top ten account for 0.37%. Sequenced sample: naive CD4+ T cells from PBMCs. The origin of the receptors is a man younger than 35 in good health. Some clones in this sample may be carry-over from other donors' samples. Both conserved end residues are part of each CDR3. D genes are given only for firm matches. The listing skips clone size in some rows; elsewhere it reads once, few, many or a size class.

size	D	V	J	DNA	CDR3
NA	NA	TRBV9	TRBJ2-5	TGTGCCAGCAGCGCCGACTCCGCCAGGGGCCAGGGGTCGGAGACCCAGTACTTC	CASSADSARGQGSETQYF
NA	TRBD2	TRBV4-1	TRBJ2-7	TGCGCCAGCAGCCATCCCAACGGGGGGACTAGCGGGAGAGGAGGGTCCTACGAGCAGTACTTC	CASSHPNGGTSGRGGSYEQYF
NA	NA	TRBV25-1	TRBJ2-3	TGTGCCAGCAGGGGCTATGGGGCCACAGATACGCAGTATTTT	CASRGYGATDTQYF
NA	NA	TRBV7-9	TRBJ1-1	TGTGCCAGCAGTACCCCACGTGGGTCCCGTAGGGGAACTGAAGCTTTCTTT	CASSTPRGSRRGTEAFF
NA	NA	TRBV28	TRBJ1-3	TGTGCCAGCAGTCCTCTTCTCTCTGGAAACACCATATATTTT	CASSPLLSGNTIYF
NA	NA	TRBV7-2	TRBJ1-2	TGTGCCAGCAGCCGCACTTTATCAAACTATGGCTACACCTTC	CASSRTLSNYGYTF
NA	NA	TRBV19	TRBJ1-5	TGTGCCAGTCAGTCTGCAGGGGCAGGCAATCAGCCCCAGCATTTT	CASQSAGAGNQPQHF
NA	NA	TRBV5-1	TRBJ2-7	TGCGCCAGCAGCCCCGAAAGGGGATGGCAGTACTTC	CASSPERGWQYF
NA	NA	TRBV7-8	TRBJ1-4	TGTGCCAGCAGCCCTAGCCGGGGGGCGCGGGGTAATGAAAAACTGTTTTTT	CASSPSRGARGNEKLFF
NA	NA	TRBV6-6	TRBJ2-6	TGTGCCAGCAGTTACTCGGGCAGTTCTGGGGCCAACGTCCTGACTTTC	CASSYSGSSGANVLTF
few	NA	TRBV9	TRBJ1-1	TGTGCCAGCAGCGAAAGGGACGGGACTGAAGCTTTCTTT	CASSERDGTEAFF
NA	NA	TRBV13	TRBJ2-7	TGTGCCAGCAGCTTTGGGCGGTACGAGCAGTACTTC	CASSFGRYEQYF
NA	NA	TRBV5-1	TRBJ1-2	TGCGCCAGCAGCACTGGAGGGGGTAACTATGGCTACACCTTC	CASSTGGGNYGYTF
NA	TRBD2	TRBV2	TRBJ2-7	TGTGCCAGCAGGGGACTAGCGGGGCCGCACGAGCGGTACTTC	CASRGLAGPHERYF
NA	NA	TRBV7-9	TRBJ2-2	TGTGCCAGCAGCTTAGAGCCTAGCGAGAACACCGGGGAGCTGTTTTTT	CASSLEPSENTGELFF
NA	TRBD2	TRBV5-1	TRBJ2-2	TGCGCCAGCAGCTCCCGACTAGCGGGAAACACCGGGGAGCTGTTTTTT	CASSSRLAGNTGELFF
NA	NA	TRBV21-1	TRBJ1-2	TGTGCCAGCAGCCGGGGACAGGGGGCGTGGGGCTACACCTTC	CASSRGQGAWGYTF
NA	NA	TRBV21-1	TRBJ2-5	TGTGCCAGCAGCATGAGCGGGAGCTTTGACCAAGAGACCCAGTACTTC	CASSMSGSFDQETQYF
NA	NA	TRBV4-1	TRBJ1-2	TGCGCCAGCAGCCAAGTTAACACAGCCACCTATGGCTACACCTTC	CASSQVNTATYGYTF
NA	NA	TRBV2	TRBJ2-5	TGTGCCAGCAGTCGGGCGGCCCAGTACTTC	CASSRAAQYF
NA	TRBD2	TRBV29-1	TRBJ2-4	TGCAGCGTTGTCCCGATAGTAGCGGGAGGTGACAAAAACATTCAGTACTTC	CSVVPIVAGGDKNIQYF
NA	TRBD2	TRBV27	TRBJ2-7	TGTGCCAGCAGTCCCCGACTAGCGGGGCGGAAAGAGCAGTACTTC	CASSPRLAGRKEQYF
NA	NA	TRBV10-3	TRBJ1-3	TGTGCCATCACCCCAGGGGTCTCTGGAAACACCATATATTTT	CAITPGVSGNTIYF
NA	NA	TRBV11-2	TRBJ1-2	TGTGCCAGCAGCCCGACCACGGGGGCACCTAACTATGGCTACACCTTC	CASSPTTGAPNYGYTF
NA	NA	TRBV6-5	TRBJ2-2	TGTGCCAGCTCGCTGCGCCTGAACACCGGGGAGCTGTTTTTT	CASSLRLNTGELFF
NA	NA	TRBV30	TRBJ2-7	TGTGCCGGCTACAGGGTGGAGGACGAGCAGTACTTC	CAGYRVEDEQYF
NA	TRBD1	TRBV5-1	TRBJ1-2	TGCGCCAGCAGCCCGTCCCGACAGGGCGCGGCAATTGCCTACACCTTC	CASSPSRQGAAIAYTF
NA	NA	TRBV7-2	TRBJ1-1	TGTGCCAGCAGTTGGACGCGGGGGGCGACGAACACTGAAGCTTTCTTT	CASSWTRGATNTEAFF
NA	NA	TRBV9	TRBJ1-3	TGTGCCAGCAGCGAGGGACCGGGGGCTAGCTCTGGAAACACCATATATTTT	CASSEGPGASSGNTIYF
NA	TRBD2	TRBV14	TRBJ2-3	TGTGCCAGCAGCCAAGGGCGACTAGCGGGAGGTCCTACTGGCACAGATACGCAGTATTTT	CASSQGRLAGGPTGTDTQYF
NA	NA	TRBV28	TRBJ1-2	TGTGCCAGCAGTGTACGGGACAACTATGGCTACACCTTC	CASSVRDNYGYTF
NA	NA	TRBV7-3	TRBJ2-1	TGTGCCAGCAGCTTATACGCAGGGGCTACCTACAATGAGCAGTTCTTC	CASSLYAGATYNEQFF
NA	NA	TRBV2	TRBJ1-5	TGTGCCAGCAGTGATGTCCCAAACCGTCGGAATCAGCCCCAGCATTTT	CASSDVPNRRNQPQHF
NA	TRBD2	TRBV10-3	TRBJ2-1	TGTGCCATCAGTGGGAGCGGGAGGGGGGGTGAGCAGTTCTTC	CAISGSGRGGEQFF
NA	NA	TRBV6-5	TRBJ1-2	TGTGCCAGCACCCCGACAGGAGGCTCTAACTATGGCTACACCTTC	CASTPTGGSNYGYTF
NA	NA	TRBV20-1	TRBJ1-2	TGCAGTGCTGGGCTGGACTATGGCTACACCTTC	CSAGLDYGYTF
NA	NA	TRBV1	TRBJ1-5	TGCACCAGCAGCCAAGAAGGGGGTAGGAGGGACACCCAGCCCCAGCATTTT	CTSSQEGGRRDTQPQHF
NA	NA	TRBV27	TRBJ2-7	TGTGCCAGCAGTTTGCAGGCCTCCTACGAGCAGTACTTC	CASSLQASYEQYF
NA	NA	TRBV6-5	TRBJ1-3	TGTGCCAGCAGTTATTCGTCTGGAAACACCATATATTTT	CASSYSSGNTIYF